What follows is one TCR beta chain and its context. The data stem from a study of blood T cell repertoires in COVID-19. Study-level information: Whether acute or convalescent, the COVID-19 samples came from the United States, Italy and Spain. T cells, B-cell-depleted T cells, or PBMCs provided the cDNA or gDNA that served as material.

V dropped 0 bases and J dropped 7 bases, with 13 bases sitting between them. The CDR3 totals 15 residues. Per the germline V gene, CDR1 is SGHRS and CDR2 is YFSETQ. Assay: immunoSEQ multiplex PCR; the TCRdb copy retains only in-frame clones and omits some. The sample contains 200,000 to 250,000 clones, 85% to 90% of which appear only once. V and J are TRBV5-1 and TRBJ1-4; D not resolved. The specimen sequenced was peripheral blood. The sequence was obtained from a man aged 45-60 years with acute or convalescent COVID-19. CDR3 protein: CASSLAPQRGEKLFF. For the CDR3, the DNA is TGCGCCAGCAGCTTGGCCCCGCAAAGAGGTGAAAAACTGTTTTTT.